Listed below are T cell receptor beta chains from one sample, sequenced in a study of cytomegalovirus exposure and HLA in healthy donors. Data came from immunoSEQ multiplex PCR; TCRdb stores just in-frame clones and leaves some out. The sample shows 85,000 to 130,000 clones, roughly three quarters of them seen only once. Sequencing input: PBMCs. These receptors came from a woman aged 50 to 65 in good health and CMV-seropositive. The CDR3 runs from the conserved cysteine through the conserved F or W. The D gene is left open where the match is weak. Only part of the rows carry a size: once, few, many, or a class if the clone is expanded.

J | V | size | D | DNA | CDR3
TRBJ1-4 | TRBV29-1 | . | . | TGCAGCGTTGGAAGTTCGGGGGAAAAACTGTTTTTT | CSVGSSGEKLFF
TRBJ2-5 | TRBV27 | . | . | TGTGCCAGCAGTTTCTCCAGGGGAGAGACCCAGTACTTC | CASSFSRGETQYF
TRBJ2-7 | TRBV6-1 | . | TRBD1 | TGTGCCAGCAGTGAAGAAGGGACAGGAAACGAGCAGTACTTC | CASSEEGTGNEQYF
TRBJ2-2 | TRBV7-3 | . | TRBD2 | TGTGCCAGCAGCTCTTCGGGACTAGCGGCCACCGGGGAGCTGTTTTTT | CASSSSGLAATGELFF
TRBJ2-3 | TRBV19 | once | . | TGTGCCAGTATGGTCAGGAATACGCAGTATTTT | CASMVRNTQYF
TRBJ1-2 | TRBV7-9 | . | TRBD1 | TGTGCCAGCAGCACGACAGGGTTCGGAGGCTACACCTTC | CASSTTGFGGYTF
TRBJ2-7 | TRBV9 | few | TRBD2 | TGTGCCAGCAGCCCCGGGACTAGCGGGTGGTACGAGCAGTACTTC | CASSPGTSGWYEQYF
TRBJ1-3 | TRBV6-5 | few | TRBD1 | TGTGCCAGCAGTTACTTGACAGGGTCCTCTGGAAACACCATATATTTT | CASSYLTGSSGNTIYF
TRBJ2-3 | TRBV9 | few | . | TGTGCCAGCGAGGGTTTAAACACAGATACGCAGTATTTT | CASEGLNTDTQYF
TRBJ2-1 | TRBV4-1 | . | . | TGCGCCAGCGGGGCTAGCGTAGACAATGAGCAGTTCTTC | CASGASVDNEQFF
TRBJ1-2 | TRBV25-1 | . | . | TGTGCCAGCAGTGAAGGAGGGGCCTATGGCTACACCTTC | CASSEGGAYGYTF
TRBJ1-6 | TRBV6-5 | . | . | TGTGCCAGCAGTTACTTCCCGGGTATGGTGGATTCACCCCTCCACTTT | CASSYFPGMVDSPLHF
TRBJ2-1 | TRBV10-3 | few | TRBD2 | TGTGCCATCGGAGGGACTAGCGGGAGTAATGAGCAGTTCTTC | CAIGGTSGSNEQFF
TRBJ1-1 | TRBV9 | few | TRBD1 | TGTGCCAGCAGCCCAACCTACGGGACAGCCTTTGAAGCTTTCTTT | CASSPTYGTAFEAFF
TRBJ1-1 | TRBV28 | . | . | TGTGCCAGCAGTTCCCCGGGGGGGGCGGTGAACACTGAAGCTTTCTTT | CASSSPGGAVNTEAFF
TRBJ2-3 | TRBV10-3 | . | TRBD1 | TGTGCCACCGACCGACAGGGAAGAGAGACGCAGTATTTT | CATDRQGRETQYF
TRBJ1-5 | TRBV6-4 | . | . | TGTGCCAGCAGTGAAGGCACGGGTCAGCCCCAGCATTTT | CASSEGTGQPQHF
TRBJ2-1 | TRBV7-9 | . | . | TGTGCCAGCAGCTTAGTGGGGGGGAGGGGGAATGAGCAGTTCTTC | CASSLVGGRGNEQFF
TRBJ2-3 | TRBV5-4 | few | . | TGTGCCAGCAGCTCTCCGTCGGGGAACCCCACTCTCACAGATACGCAGTATTTT | CASSSPSGNPTLTDTQYF
TRBJ2-5 | TRBV2 | . | TRBD2 | TGTGCCAGCGAGGAGGGCGGGGGGGCCAGAAAAGAGACCCAGTACTTC | CASEEGGGARKETQYF
TRBJ2-1 | TRBV7-2 | . | . | TGTGCCAGCAGCCCCCGAGACTCCTACAATGAGCAGTTCTTC | CASSPRDSYNEQFF
TRBJ1-6 | TRBV9 | . | . | TGTGCCAGCAGCGAGGGAGGGGGGGTTTCACCCCTCCACTTT | CASSEGGGVSPLHF
TRBJ1-5 | TRBV6-6 | . | . | TGTGCCAGCAGTATAACAGTCTATAGCAATCAGCCCCAGCATTTT | CASSITVYSNQPQHF
TRBJ2-7 | TRBV13 | . | TRBD1 | TGTGCCAGCAGCCCCGGGACAGGGGCCTACGAGCAGTACTTC | CASSPGTGAYEQYF
TRBJ1-5 | TRBV25-1 | once | . | TGTGCCAGCAGTGAACCTCTTCCCGCAGGGAGGGGAAATCAGCCCCAGCATTTT | CASSEPLPAGRGNQPQHF
TRBJ2-1 | TRBV5-1 | . | TRBD2 | TGCGCCACCCGAGGGACTACTTACAATGAGCAGTTCTTC | CATRGTTYNEQFF
TRBJ1-2 | TRBV30 | . | TRBD1 | TGTGCCCACTCCGGGACAGGGGGCTATGGCTACACCTTC | CAHSGTGGYGYTF
TRBJ1-4 | TRBV6-1 | . | . | TGTGCCAGCAGGGCCCGGGGGGAAGTTAATGAAAAACTGTTTTTT | CASRARGEVNEKLFF